The rows below give T cell receptor beta chains drawn from one sample of a study of OX40 agonist ivuxolimab in advanced cancers. The table came from immunoSEQ multiplex PCR; TCRdb's copy has only in-frame clones and leaves some out. This sample has fewer than 25,000 clones, with around 85% found just once. The sample here was CD4+ or CD8+ T cells sorted from blood, taken in a trial of the OX40 agonist ivuxolimab. These receptor sequences come from an adult with an advanced solid tumor such as melanoma, head and neck, liver or kidney cancer. CDR3s include the opening cysteine and the closing phenylalanine or tryptophan. The order of the fields is clone size, J gene, V gene, CDR3 length, D gene, CDR3 protein, CDR3 DNA. A D gene is named only where the DNA matches it firmly. Clone size is given for some rows only: seen once, a few or many times, or a class if the clone is expanded.

>NA|TRBJ2-7|TRBV19|13|NA
CASSLTGTYEQYF
TGTGCCAGTAGCCTGACAGGAACCTACGAGCAGTACTTC
>few|TRBJ2-7|TRBV7-8|14|TRBD2
CASSLAGSSGTKYF
TGTGCCAGCAGCTTAGCGGGGTCGTCCGGGACTAAGTACTTC
>NA|TRBJ2-5|TRBV18|14|NA
CASSPAGLGETQYF
TGTGCCAGCTCACCAGCGGGCCTCGGGGAGACCCAGTACTTC
>NA|TRBJ2-1|TRBV11-2|14|TRBD1
CASSWDRGTNEQFF
TGTGCCAGCAGTTGGGACAGGGGGACGAATGAGCAGTTCTTC
>NA|TRBJ1-1|TRBV11-3|15|NA
CASTPYILGNTEAFF
TGTGCCAGCACGCCGTACATTTTGGGGAACACTGAAGCTTTCTTT
>NA|TRBJ1-1|TRBV19|14|TRBD1
CASSKDRERIEAFF
TGTGCCAGTAGTAAAGACAGGGAGCGGATTGAAGCTTTCTTT
>few|TRBJ2-3|TRBV19|16|TRBD2
CASSPERLAGLDTQYF
TGTGCCAGTAGTCCCGAGCGGCTAGCGGGGTTAGATACGCAGTATTTT
>NA|TRBJ2-1|TRBV19|15|TRBD1
CASSRDRDSYNEQFF
TGTGCCAGTAGTAGGGACAGGGACTCCTACAATGAGCAGTTCTTC
>NA|TRBJ2-1|TRBV11-2|12|NA
CASSRSHNEQFF
TGTGCCAGCAGCCGAAGTCACAATGAGCAGTTCTTC
>NA|TRBJ2-7|TRBV18|15|TRBD2
CASSLTSGREGEQYF
TGTGCCAGCTCTCTGACGAGCGGGAGGGAGGGCGAGCAGTACTTC
>NA|TRBJ1-1|TRBV6-6|15|TRBD1
CASSYTDRGRTEAFF
TGTGCCAGCAGTTACACAGACAGGGGGCGGACTGAAGCTTTCTTT
>NA|TRBJ2-7|TRBV11-3|15|TRBD2
CASSPDGTSGGMEYF
TGTGCCAGCAGCCCCGATGGGACTAGCGGGGGAATGGAGTACTTC
>NA|TRBJ1-2|TRBV11-2|13|NA
CASSLEWGDGYTF
TGTGCCAGCAGCTTAGAGTGGGGGGATGGCTACACCTTC
>NA|TRBJ2-7|TRBV4-3|16|NA
CASSQDLAGVGDEQYF
TGCGCCAGCAGCCAAGATTTGGCAGGGGTGGGCGACGAGCAGTACTTC
>NA|TRBJ1-1|TRBV20-1|11|TRBD1
CSGTGNTEAFF
TGCAGTGGGACAGGGAACACTGAAGCTTTCTTT
>NA|TRBJ2-7|TRBV6-1|13|TRBD1
CASNRDRSYEQYF
TGTGCCAGTAACCGGGACAGATCCTACGAGCAGTACTTC
>NA|TRBJ1-4|TRBV19|17|TRBD1
CASNLGQQIRGNEKLFF
TGTGCCAGTAATCTGGGACAGCAGATCAGGGGGAATGAAAAACTGTTTTTT
>NA|TRBJ1-2|TRBV5-1|14|TRBD1
CASSVGQGLHGYTF
TGCGCCAGCAGCGTGGGACAGGGTTTGCATGGCTACACCTTC
>NA|TRBJ2-1|TRBV13|15|NA
CASSLTTGYYNEQFF
TGTGCCAGCAGCTTAACCACAGGGTATTACAATGAGCAGTTCTTC
>NA|TRBJ2-5|TRBV29-1|15|TRBD1
CSVAGQGIVKETQYF
TGCAGCGTTGCCGGACAGGGAATCGTTAAAGAGACCCAGTACTTC
>once|TRBJ1-1|TRBV7-9|15|TRBD1
CASSPQGTVNTEAFF
TGTGCCAGCAGCCCACAAGGGACAGTGAACACTGAAGCTTTCTTT
>NA|TRBJ2-7|TRBV7-9|14|NA
CASSSHTLGREQYF
TGTGCCAGCAGCTCGCACACTTTAGGTCGCGAGCAGTACTTC
>NA|TRBJ1-1|TRBV5-1|13|NA
CASSSTGVTEAFF
TGCGCCAGCAGCTCGACGGGGGTTACTGAAGCTTTCTTT
>NA|TRBJ1-5|TRBV5-1|15|NA
CASSEQGHPTQPQHF
TGCGCCAGCAGCGAACAGGGACACCCGACTCAGCCCCAGCATTTT
>NA|TRBJ2-5|TRBV5-6|14|NA
CAGGRRVDQETQYF
TGTGCCGGGGGTCGGCGGGTAGATCAAGAGACCCAGTACTTC
>NA|TRBJ2-2|TRBV7-6|15|NA
CASSFGQTNTGELFF
TGTGCCAGCAGCTTTGGACAGACGAACACCGGGGAGCTGTTTTTT
>NA|TRBJ2-5|TRBV6-5|13|NA
CASSYVALETQYF
TGTGCCAGCAGTTACGTAGCGTTAGAGACCCAGTACTTC
>NA|TRBJ1-2|TRBV19|17|TRBD1
CASSTGGTGEGNYGYTF
TGTGCCAGTAGTACGGGGGGTACAGGGGAGGGAAACTATGGCTACACCTTC
>NA|TRBJ1-3|TRBV7-2|13|NA
CASSPRTDLTIYF
TGTGCCAGCAGCCCGAGGACAGACTTAACCATATATTTT
>few|TRBJ2-5|TRBV7-3|14|TRBD2
CASSQGLAEETQYF
TGTGCCAGCAGCCAGGGACTAGCGGAAGAGACCCAGTACTTC
>NA|TRBJ1-4|TRBV19|15|TRBD1
CASSLGQVVNEKLFF
TGTGCCAGTAGTCTCGGACAGGTGGTTAATGAAAAACTGTTTTTT
>NA|TRBJ2-1|TRBV7-3|16|NA
CASSLGGSGMGNEQFF
TGTGCCAGCAGCTTGGGTGGTAGCGGTATGGGGAATGAGCAGTTCTTC
>NA|TRBJ2-2|TRBV10-1|17|TRBD2
CASTLSGTRSSTGELFF
TGCGCCAGCACCCTATCCGGGACTAGATCCAGCACCGGGGAGCTGTTTTTT
>NA|TRBJ2-1|TRBV29-1|14|TRBD1
CSVDWTGGRNEQFF
TGCAGCGTTGACTGGACAGGGGGTAGGAATGAGCAGTTCTTC
>NA|TRBJ1-2|TRBV27|15|NA
CASSSPGGSNYGYTF
TGTGCCAGCAGTTCCCCGGGGGGATCAAACTATGGCTACACCTTC
>NA|TRBJ2-5|TRBV21-1|16|NA
CASSSSGDRTPETQYF
TGTGCCAGCAGCTCATCTGGTGACAGGACCCCTGAGACCCAGTACTTC
>NA|TRBJ2-7|TRBV27|13|NA
CASSFGRYYEQYF
TGTGCCAGCAGTTTCGGGCGGTACTACGAGCAGTACTTC
>NA|TRBJ1-3|TRBV20-1|11|NA
CSASSGNTIYF
TGCAGTGCTTCGTCTGGAAACACCATATATTTT
>NA|TRBJ1-5|TRBV27|13|NA
CASSLSRDQPQHF
TGTGCCAGCAGTTTAAGCCGGGATCAGCCCCAGCATTTT
>NA|TRBJ2-2|TRBV27|15|NA
CASTLRGINTGELFF
TGTGCCAGCACCTTAAGGGGAATTAACACCGGGGAGCTGTTTTTT
>NA|TRBJ2-3|TRBV11-3|15|TRBD2
CASSALAGAADTQYF
TGTGCCAGCAGCGCATTAGCGGGAGCTGCAGATACGCAGTATTTT
>NA|TRBJ1-2|TRBV15|15|NA
CATSRDDRGNYGYTF
TGTGCCACCAGCAGAGATGATAGGGGGAACTATGGCTACACCTTC
>NA|TRBJ1-1|TRBV4-1|15|TRBD1
CASSQATGINTEAFF
TGCGCCAGCAGCCAAGCGACAGGGATAAACACTGAAGCTTTCTTT
>NA|TRBJ2-5|TRBV29-1|15|TRBD1
CSVEDRGQGQGTQYF
TGCAGCGTTGAAGATCGGGGACAGGGGCAGGGGACCCAGTACTTC
>NA|TRBJ2-3|TRBV5-6|16|TRBD2
CASSFRLAGGTDTQYF
TGTGCCAGCAGTTTCCGACTAGCGGGGGGGACAGATACGCAGTATTTT
>NA|TRBJ1-1|TRBV6-6|14|NA
CASRSIGAYTEAFF
TGTGCCAGCAGGAGTATTGGGGCTTACACTGAAGCTTTCTTT
>NA|TRBJ2-2|TRBV7-9|15|TRBD2
CASSPRGGRAGELFF
TGTGCCAGCAGCCCCCGGGGAGGGCGGGCCGGGGAGCTGTTTTTT
>NA|TRBJ2-2|TRBV11-2|16|TRBD1
CASSLPRDRGTGELFF
TGTGCCAGCAGCTTACCTAGGGACAGGGGTACCGGGGAGCTGTTTTTT
>NA|TRBJ2-5|TRBV19|15|TRBD1
CASSPRGDRPETQYF
TGTGCCAGTAGTCCCAGAGGGGACAGGCCCGAGACCCAGTACTTC
>once|TRBJ1-2|TRBV27|15|NA
CASSAAGATTYGYTF
TGTGCCAGCAGTGCCGCAGGGGCTACCACCTATGGCTACACCTTC
>NA|TRBJ2-1|TRBV7-3|15|TRBD2
CASSLSGTTYNEQFF
TGTGCCAGCAGCTTAAGTGGGACTACTTACAATGAGCAGTTCTTC